The sequence of this T cell receptor beta chain was determined in a study of T cells after yellow fever vaccination. This clonotype was detected ten times or more. As yet, its antigen is unknown. Per the germline V gene, CDR1 is SQVTM and CDR2 is ANQGSEA. The CDR3 is made up of 13 amino acids. V lost 3 bases and J lost 6; bases outside the gene matches: 4. Study results and caveats: The booster response re-showed most primary clones: over 95% CD4, over 80% CD8.

TCRdb itself ran the 5' RACE reads through MiXCR, one entry per CDR3 protein. The profile covers some 240,000 distinct CDR3 sequences, with over 3% appearing a single time and around 20% taken by the ten largest. The receptor comes from a man younger than 35 who received the YFV17D yellow fever vaccine. This specimen consisted of PBMCs, obtained 15 days after the yellow fever booster vaccination. The chain is built from TRBV29-1 and TRBJ2-1, with 8 bases matching TRBD2. CDR3 loop: CSVDHGGANEQFF. Here the CDR3 DNA reads TGCAGCGTTGATCACGGGGGGGCCAATGAGCAGTTCTTC.